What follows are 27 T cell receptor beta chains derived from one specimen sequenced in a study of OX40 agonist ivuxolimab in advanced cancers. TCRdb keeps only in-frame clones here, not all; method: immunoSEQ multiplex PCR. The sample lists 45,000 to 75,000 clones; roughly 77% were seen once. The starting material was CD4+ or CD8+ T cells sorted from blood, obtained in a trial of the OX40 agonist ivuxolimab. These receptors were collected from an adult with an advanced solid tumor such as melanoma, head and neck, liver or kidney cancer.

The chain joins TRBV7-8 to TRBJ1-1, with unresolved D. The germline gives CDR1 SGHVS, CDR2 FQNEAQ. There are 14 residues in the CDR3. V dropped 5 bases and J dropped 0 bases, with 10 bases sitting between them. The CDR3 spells CASSRMLLNTEAFF. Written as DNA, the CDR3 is TGTGCCAGCAGCCGTATGTTGCTGAACACTGAAGCTTTCTTT. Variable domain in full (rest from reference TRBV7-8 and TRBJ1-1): GAGVSQSPRYKVAKRGQDVALRCDPISGHVSLFWYQQALGQGPEFLTYFQNEAQLDKSGLPSDRFFAERPEGSVSTLKIQRTQQEDSAVYLCASSRMLLNTEAFFGQGTRLTVV.

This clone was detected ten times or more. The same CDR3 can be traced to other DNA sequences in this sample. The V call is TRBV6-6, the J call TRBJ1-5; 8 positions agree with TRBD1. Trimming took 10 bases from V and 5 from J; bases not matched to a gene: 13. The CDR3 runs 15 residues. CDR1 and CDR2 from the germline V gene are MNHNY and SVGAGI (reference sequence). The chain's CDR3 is CATEDSRGPYQPQHF. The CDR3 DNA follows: TGTGCCACAGAAGACTCCAGGGGGCCTTATCAGCCCCAGCATTTT.

CDR3 in DNA: TGTGCCAGCAGTGAAGACGGGCAGGGGTACAATCAGCCCCAGCATTTT. As protein: CASSEDGQGYNQPQHF. This chain joins TRBV2 and TRBJ1-5; the D gene is possibly TRBD1 (6 bases). Germline V gene sequence: CDR1 SNHLY, CDR2 FYNNEI. The V and J ends lost 1 base and 3 bases respectively, with 13 bases between them. The CDR3 loop spans 16 amino acids.

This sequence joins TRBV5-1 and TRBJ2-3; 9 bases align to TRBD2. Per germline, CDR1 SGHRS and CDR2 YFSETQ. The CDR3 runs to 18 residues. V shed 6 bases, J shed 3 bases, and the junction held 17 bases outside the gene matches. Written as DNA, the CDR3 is TGCGCCAGCACCAATTCGATTTATAGCGGGAGTGGTACAGATACGCAGTATTTT. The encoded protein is CASTNSIYSGSGTDTQYF.

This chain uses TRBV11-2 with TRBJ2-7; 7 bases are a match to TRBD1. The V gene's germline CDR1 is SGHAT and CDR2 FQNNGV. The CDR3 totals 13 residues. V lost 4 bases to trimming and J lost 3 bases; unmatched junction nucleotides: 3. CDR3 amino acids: CASSSDRYYEQYF. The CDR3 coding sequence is TGTGCCAGCAGCTCGGACAGGTACTACGAGCAGTACTTC.

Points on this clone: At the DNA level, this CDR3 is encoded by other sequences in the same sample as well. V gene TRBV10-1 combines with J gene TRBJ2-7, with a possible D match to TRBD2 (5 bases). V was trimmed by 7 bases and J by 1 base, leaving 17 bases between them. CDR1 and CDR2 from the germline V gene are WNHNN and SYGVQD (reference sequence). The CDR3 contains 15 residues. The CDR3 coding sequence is TGCGCCAGCACCGAACCAGGACTGGTGTCCTACGAGCAGTACTTC. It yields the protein CASTEPGLVSYEQYF.

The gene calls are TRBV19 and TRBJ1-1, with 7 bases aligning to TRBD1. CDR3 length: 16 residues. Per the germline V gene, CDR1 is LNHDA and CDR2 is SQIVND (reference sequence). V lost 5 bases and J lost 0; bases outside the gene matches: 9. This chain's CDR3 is CASSRRDSYLNTEAFF. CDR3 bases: TGTGCCAGTAGTCGCCGGGACAGTTACTTGAACACTGAAGCTTTCTTT.

This CDR3 is CASSQYRDRVNEQFF. The CDR3 coding sequence is TGTGCCAGCAGCCAGTACCGGGACAGGGTAAATGAGCAGTTCTTC. V gene TRBV7-8 combines with J gene TRBJ2-1, with TRBD1 matching over 9 bases. The CDR3 consists of 15 residues. Germline lookup yields CDR1 SGHVS and CDR2 FQNEAQ. The J segment lost 7 bases and the V segment lost 5 bases, leaving 9 bases of the junction unmatched. Full variable domain (rest looked up from reference TRBV7-8 and TRBJ2-1): GAGVSQSPRYKVAKRGQDVALRCDPISGHVSLFWYQQALGQGPEFLTYFQNEAQLDKSGLPSDRFFAERPEGSVSTLKIQRTQQEDSAVYLCASSQYRDRVNEQFFGPGTRLTVL.

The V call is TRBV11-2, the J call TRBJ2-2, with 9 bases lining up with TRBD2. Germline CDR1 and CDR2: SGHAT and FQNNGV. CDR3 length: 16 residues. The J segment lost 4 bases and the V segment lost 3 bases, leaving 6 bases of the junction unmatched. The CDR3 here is CASSFVLAGITGELFF. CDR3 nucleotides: TGTGCCAGCAGCTTCGTTCTAGCGGGGATCACCGGGGAGCTGTTTTTT.

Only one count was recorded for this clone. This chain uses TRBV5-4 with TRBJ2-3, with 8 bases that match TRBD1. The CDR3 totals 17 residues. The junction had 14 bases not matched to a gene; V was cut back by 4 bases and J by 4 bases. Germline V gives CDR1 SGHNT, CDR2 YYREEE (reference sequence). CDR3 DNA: TGTGCCAGCAGCCGGGGGCTTGGACAGGGTGGGGCAGATACGCAGTATTTT. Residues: CASSRGLGQGGADTQYF.

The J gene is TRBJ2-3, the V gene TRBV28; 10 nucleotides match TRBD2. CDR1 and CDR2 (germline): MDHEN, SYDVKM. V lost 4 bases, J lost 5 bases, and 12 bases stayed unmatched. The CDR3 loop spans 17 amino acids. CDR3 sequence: CASSSPQAGGEGDTQYF. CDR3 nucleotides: TGTGCCAGCAGTTCCCCCCAAGCGGGAGGGGAGGGAGATACGCAGTATTTT.

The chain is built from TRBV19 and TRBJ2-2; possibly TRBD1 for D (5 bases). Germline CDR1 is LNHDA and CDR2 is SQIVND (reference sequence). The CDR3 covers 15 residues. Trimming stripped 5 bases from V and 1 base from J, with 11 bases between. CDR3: CASSGRTLNTGELFF. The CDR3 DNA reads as TGTGCCAGTAGTGGTAGGACATTGAACACCGGGGAGCTGTTTTTT.

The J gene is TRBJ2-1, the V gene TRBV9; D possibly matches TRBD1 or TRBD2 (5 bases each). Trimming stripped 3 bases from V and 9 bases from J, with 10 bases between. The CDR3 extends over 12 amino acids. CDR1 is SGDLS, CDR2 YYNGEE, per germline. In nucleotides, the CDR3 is TGTGCCAGCAGCGGGGGCAGCGGTGAGCAGTTCTTC. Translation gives CASSGGSGEQFF.

DNA of the CDR3: TGTGCCAGCAGTTTATTCAGGGGAGCTGATCAGCCCCAGCATTTT. Its translation is CASSLFRGADQPQHF. The rearrangement uses TRBV28 and TRBJ1-5; D possibly corresponds to TRBD1 (6 bases). The CDR3 totals 15 residues. V lost 1 base and J 5 bases, leaving 12 bases between the germline ends. Germline-derived CDR1 and CDR2 are MDHEN and SYDVKM.

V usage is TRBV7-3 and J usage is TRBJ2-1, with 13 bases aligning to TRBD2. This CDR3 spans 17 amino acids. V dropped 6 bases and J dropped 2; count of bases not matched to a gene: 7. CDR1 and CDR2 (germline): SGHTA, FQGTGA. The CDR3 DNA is TGTGCCAGCAGTCTAACCGGGACTAGCGGGGCCTACAATGAGCAGTTCTTC. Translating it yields CASSLTGTSGAYNEQFF.

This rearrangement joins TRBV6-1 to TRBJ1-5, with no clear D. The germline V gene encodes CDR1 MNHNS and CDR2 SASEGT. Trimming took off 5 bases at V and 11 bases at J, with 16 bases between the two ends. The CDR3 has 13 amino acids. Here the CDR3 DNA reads TGTGCCAGCAGTTCCGCCTGGTCCATGTCCCAGCATTTT. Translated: CASSSAWSMSQHF.

As DNA, the CDR3 is TGCGCCACCTACGGGGCGGACGGTCGTGGTGAGCAGTTCTTC. Protein sequence: CATYGADGRGEQFF. The V and J genes are TRBV5-1 and TRBJ2-1; D tentatively fits TRBD1 or TRBD2 (5 bases each). With 9 bases removed from V and 9 bases from J, the gap between germline ends came to 22 bases. The CDR3 extends over 14 amino acids. Germline lookup yields CDR1 SGHRS and CDR2 YFSETQ.

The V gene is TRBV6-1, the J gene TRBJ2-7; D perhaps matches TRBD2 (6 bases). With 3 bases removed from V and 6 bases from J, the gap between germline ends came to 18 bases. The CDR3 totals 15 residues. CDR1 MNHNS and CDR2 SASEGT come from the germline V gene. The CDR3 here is CASSEIGGASGEQYF. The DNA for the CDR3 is TGTGCCAGCAGTGAGATAGGCGGGGCCTCTGGCGAGCAGTACTTC.

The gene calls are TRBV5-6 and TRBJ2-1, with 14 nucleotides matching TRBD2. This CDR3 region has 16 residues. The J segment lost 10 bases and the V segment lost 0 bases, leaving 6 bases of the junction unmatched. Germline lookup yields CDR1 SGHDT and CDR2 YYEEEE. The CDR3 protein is CASSLAGLAGAREQFF. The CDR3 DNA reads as TGTGCCAGCAGCTTGGCGGGACTAGCGGGAGCACGGGAGCAGTTCTTC.

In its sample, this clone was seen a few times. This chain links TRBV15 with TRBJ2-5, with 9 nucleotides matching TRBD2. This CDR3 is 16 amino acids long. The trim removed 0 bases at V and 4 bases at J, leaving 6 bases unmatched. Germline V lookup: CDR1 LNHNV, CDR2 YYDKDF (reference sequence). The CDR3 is CATSRDQGGGAETQYF. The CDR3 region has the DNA TGTGCCACCAGCAGAGATCAGGGCGGGGGGGCAGAGACCCAGTACTTC.

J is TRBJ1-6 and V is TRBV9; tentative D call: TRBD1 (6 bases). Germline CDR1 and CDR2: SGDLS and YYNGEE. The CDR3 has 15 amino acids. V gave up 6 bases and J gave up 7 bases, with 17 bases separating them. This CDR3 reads CASTLNPTGNSPLHF. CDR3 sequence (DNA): TGTGCCAGCACCCTAAATCCCACAGGGAATTCACCCCTCCACTTT.

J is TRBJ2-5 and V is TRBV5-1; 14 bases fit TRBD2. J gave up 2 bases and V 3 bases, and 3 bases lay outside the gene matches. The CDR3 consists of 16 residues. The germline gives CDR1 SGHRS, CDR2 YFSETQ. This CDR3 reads CASSSRLAGGQETQYF. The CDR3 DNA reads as TGCGCCAGCAGCTCCAGACTAGCGGGAGGGCAAGAGACCCAGTACTTC.

CDR3 in amino acids: CASSLGGGFGSPLHF. Here the CDR3 DNA reads TGTGCCAGCAGCTTAGGAGGCGGGTTCGGTTCACCCCTCCACTTT. This sequence joins TRBV7-9 and TRBJ1-6; D is ambiguous. The CDR3 contains 15 residues. Deletions cut 1 base from V and 9 bases from J, with 13 bases between. Germline CDR1 reads SEHNR; CDR2 reads FQNEAQ (reference sequence).

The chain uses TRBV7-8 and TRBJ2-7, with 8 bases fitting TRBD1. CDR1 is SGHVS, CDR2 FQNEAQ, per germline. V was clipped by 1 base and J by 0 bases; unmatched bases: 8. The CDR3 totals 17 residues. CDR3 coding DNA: TGTGCCAGCAGCTTAGTTACAGGGGGGATATACTCCTACGAGCAGTACTTC. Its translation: CASSLVTGGIYSYEQYF.

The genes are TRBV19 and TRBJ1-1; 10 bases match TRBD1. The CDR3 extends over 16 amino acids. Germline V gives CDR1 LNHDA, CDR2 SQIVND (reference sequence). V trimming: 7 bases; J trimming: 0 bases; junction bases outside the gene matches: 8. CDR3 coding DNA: TGTGCCAGTACCACCGGGACAGGGGCGATGAACACTGAAGCTTTCTTT. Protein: CASTTGTGAMNTEAFF.

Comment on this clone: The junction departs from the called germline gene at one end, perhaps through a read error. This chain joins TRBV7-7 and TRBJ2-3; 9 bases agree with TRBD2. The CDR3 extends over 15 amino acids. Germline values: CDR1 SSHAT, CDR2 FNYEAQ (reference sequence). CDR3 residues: CASSLAGDATDTQYF. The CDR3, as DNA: TGTGCTAGCAGCTTAGCGGGGGATGCAACAGATACGCAGTATTTT. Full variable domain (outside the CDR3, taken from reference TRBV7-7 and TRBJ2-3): GAGVSQSPRYKVTKRGQDVTLRCDPISSHATLYWYQQALGQGPEFLTYFNYEAQPDKSGLPSDRFSAERPEGSISTLTIQRTEQRDSAMYRCASSLAGDATDTQYFGPGTRLTVL.

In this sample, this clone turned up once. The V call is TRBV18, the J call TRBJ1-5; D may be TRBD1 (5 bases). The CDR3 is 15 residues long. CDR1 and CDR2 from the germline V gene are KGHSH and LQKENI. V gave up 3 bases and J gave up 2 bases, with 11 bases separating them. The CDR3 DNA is TGTGCCAGCTCACCGGGGACTACTGGCAATCAGCCCCAGCATTTT. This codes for CASSPGTTGNQPQHF. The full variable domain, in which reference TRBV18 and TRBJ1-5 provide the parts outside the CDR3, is NAGVMQNPRHLVRRRGQEARLRCSPMKGHSHVYWYRQLPEEGLKFMVYLQKENIIDESGMPKERFSAEFPKEGPSILRIQQVVRGDSAAYFCASSPGTTGNQPQHFGDGTRLSIL.